This T cell receptor beta chain was documented in a study of blood T cells in healthy people across ages. Many counts were recorded for this clonotype. A second PCR of 7 to 11 cycles used a sample-barcoded 5' primer and a J-beta primer mix. One entry per CDR3 protein, called by TCRdb with MiXCR from the 5' RACE reads. The sample holds about 900,000 distinct CDR3 sequences, under 80% seen once. Per the germline V gene, CDR1 is SEHNR and CDR2 is FQNEAQ (reference sequence). The germline V and J ends were trimmed by 5 bases and 5 bases, with 26 bases remaining between them. This CDR3 has 18 residues. The sequencing input was blood. The chain joins TRBV7-9 to TRBJ2-3; tentative D call: TRBD2 (6 bases). This receptor was identified in a man younger than 45 in good health. CDR3: CASSLASLRAGIQDTQYF. CDR3 in DNA: TGTGCCAGCAGCCTCGCCTCTTTACGGGCGGGGATTCAAGATACGCAGTATTTT.